Listed here is a single T cell receptor (beta chain). The trim removed 5 bases at V and 5 bases at J, leaving 6 bases unmatched. Germline CDR1 and CDR2: SGHAT and FQNNGV. This CDR3 region has 15 residues. This specimen belongs to a study of blood T cell repertoires in COVID-19. Study details: Samples taken during acute and convalescent COVID-19 were collected in the United States, Italy and Spain. Sources were T cells, B-cell-depleted T cells, or PBMCs; the material itself was cDNA or gDNA.

In the original workflow: Nucleated cell counts were estimated from reference gene primer amplification. Only in-frame clones appear in the TCRdb table, and some are missing; sequencing was by immunoSEQ multiplex PCR. Clone size and V and J calls were adopted from that table, with D and trimming inferred from the DNA. The table shows about 87,000 clones, with approximately 71% occurring only once. Sequenced: peripheral blood. The receptor comes from a woman between 50 and 59 years old with acute or convalescent COVID-19. The rearrangement links TRBV11-2 to TRBJ1-4; 9 bases are shared with TRBD1. The CDR3 reads CASSPGQGGNEKLFF. In DNA, the CDR3 is TGTGCCAGCAGCCCGGGACAGGGTGGAAATGAAAAACTGTTTTTT.